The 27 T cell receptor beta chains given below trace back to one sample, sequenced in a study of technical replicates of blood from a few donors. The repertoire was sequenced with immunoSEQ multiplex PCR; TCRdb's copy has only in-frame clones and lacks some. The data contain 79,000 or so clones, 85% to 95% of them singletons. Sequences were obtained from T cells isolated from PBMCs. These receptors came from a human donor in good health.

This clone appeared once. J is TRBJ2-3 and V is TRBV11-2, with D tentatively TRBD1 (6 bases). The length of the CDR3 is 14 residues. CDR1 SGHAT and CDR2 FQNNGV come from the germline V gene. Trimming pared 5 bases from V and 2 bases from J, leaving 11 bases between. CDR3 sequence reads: CASSVGQFTDTQYF. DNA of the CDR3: TGTGCCAGCAGCGTAGGACAGTTCACAGATACGCAGTATTTT.

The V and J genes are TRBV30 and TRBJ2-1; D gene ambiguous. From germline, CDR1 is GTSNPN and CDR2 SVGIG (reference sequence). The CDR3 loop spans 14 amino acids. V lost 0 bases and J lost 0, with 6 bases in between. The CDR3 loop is CAWSVAISYNEQFF. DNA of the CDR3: TGTGCCTGGAGTGTTGCTATCTCCTACAATGAGCAGTTCTTC.

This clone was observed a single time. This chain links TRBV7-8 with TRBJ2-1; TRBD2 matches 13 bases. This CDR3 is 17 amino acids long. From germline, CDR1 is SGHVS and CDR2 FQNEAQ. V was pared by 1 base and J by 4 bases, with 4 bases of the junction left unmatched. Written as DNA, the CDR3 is TGTGCCAGCAGCTTAGGACTAGCGGGAGGACTATACAATGAGCAGTTCTTC. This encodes CASSLGLAGGLYNEQFF.

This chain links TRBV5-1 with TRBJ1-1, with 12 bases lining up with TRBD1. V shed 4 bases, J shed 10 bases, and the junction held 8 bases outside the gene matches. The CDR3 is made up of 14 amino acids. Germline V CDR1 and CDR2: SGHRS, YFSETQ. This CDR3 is CASSSGTGGEGAFF. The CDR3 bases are TGCGCCAGCAGCAGCGGGACAGGGGGCGAAGGAGCTTTCTTT.

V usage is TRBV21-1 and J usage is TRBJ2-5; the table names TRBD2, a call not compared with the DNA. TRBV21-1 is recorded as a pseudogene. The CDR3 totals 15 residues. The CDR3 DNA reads TGTGCCAGCAGCCGGCGGACTAGCGGGAGAGAGACCCAGTACTTC. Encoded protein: CASSRRTSGRETQYF.

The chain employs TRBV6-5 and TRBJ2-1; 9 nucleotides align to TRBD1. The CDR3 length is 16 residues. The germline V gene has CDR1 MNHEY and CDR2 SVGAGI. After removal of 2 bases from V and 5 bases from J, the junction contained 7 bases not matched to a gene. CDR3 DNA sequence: TGTGCCAGCAGTTACCGGGGACAGGGAATTAACAATGAGCAGTTCTTC. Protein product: CASSYRGQGINNEQFF.

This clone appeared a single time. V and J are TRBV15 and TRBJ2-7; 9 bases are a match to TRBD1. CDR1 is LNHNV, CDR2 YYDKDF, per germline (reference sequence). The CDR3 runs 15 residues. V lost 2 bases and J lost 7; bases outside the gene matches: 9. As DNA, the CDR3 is TGTGCCACCAGCAGACCCGGGACAGGGTGGAGGGAGCAGTACTTC. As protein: CATSRPGTGWREQYF.

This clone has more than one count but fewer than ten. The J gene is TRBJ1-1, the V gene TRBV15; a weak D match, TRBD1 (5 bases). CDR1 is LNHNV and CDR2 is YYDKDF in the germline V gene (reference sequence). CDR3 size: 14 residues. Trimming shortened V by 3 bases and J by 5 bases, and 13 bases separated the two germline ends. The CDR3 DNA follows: TGTGCCACCAGCAGCGCAAACAGGATTACTGAAGCTTTCTTT. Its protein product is CATSSANRITEAFF.

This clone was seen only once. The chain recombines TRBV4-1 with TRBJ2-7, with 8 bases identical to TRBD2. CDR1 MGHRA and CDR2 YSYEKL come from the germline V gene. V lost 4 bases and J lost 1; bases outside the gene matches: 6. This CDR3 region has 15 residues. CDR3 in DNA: TGCGCCAGCAGCCGGCCAACTAGCGGATCCTACGAGCAGTACTTC. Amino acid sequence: CASSRPTSGSYEQYF.

The CDR3 here is CASSLSRGNQPQHF. CDR3 in DNA: TGTGCCAGCAGTTTATCAAGAGGCAATCAGCCCCAGCATTTT. The chain has TRBV27 and TRBJ1-5; D gene uncertain. CDR3 length equals 14 residues. CDR1 and CDR2 (germline): MNHEY, SMNVEV (reference sequence). Trimming took 0 bases from V and 2 from J, leaving 5 bases between them.

The CDR3 here is CASSYRLAYDEQFF. The CDR3 DNA reads as TGTGCCAGCAGTTACAGACTAGCTTACGATGAGCAGTTCTTC. This chain joins TRBV6-5 and TRBJ2-1, with 7 bases matching TRBD2. This CDR3 spans 14 amino acids. Germline trimming cut 2 bases from V and 8 bases from J; bases unmatched to any gene: 6. Germline assignment: CDR1 MNHEY and CDR2 SVGAGI.

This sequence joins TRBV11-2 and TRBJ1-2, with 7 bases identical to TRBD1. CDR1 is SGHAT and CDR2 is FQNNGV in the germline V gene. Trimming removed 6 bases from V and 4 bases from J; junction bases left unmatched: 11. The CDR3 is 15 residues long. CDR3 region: CASSPGGNEGYGYTF. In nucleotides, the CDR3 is TGTGCCAGCAGTCCAGGGGGGAATGAAGGCTATGGCTACACCTTC.

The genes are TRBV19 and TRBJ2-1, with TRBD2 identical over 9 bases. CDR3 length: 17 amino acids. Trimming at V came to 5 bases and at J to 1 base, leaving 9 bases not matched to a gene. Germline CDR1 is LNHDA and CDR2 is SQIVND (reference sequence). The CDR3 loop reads CASSAGLALYSYNEQFF. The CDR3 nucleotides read TGTGCCAGTAGTGCAGGACTAGCGCTCTATTCCTACAATGAGCAGTTCTTC.

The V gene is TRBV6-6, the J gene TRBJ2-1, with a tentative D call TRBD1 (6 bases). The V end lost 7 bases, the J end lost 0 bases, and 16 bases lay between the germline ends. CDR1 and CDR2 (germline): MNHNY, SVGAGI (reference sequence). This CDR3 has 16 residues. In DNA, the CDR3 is TGTGCCAGCACCCACCCCGGGACAAGCTCCTACAATGAGCAGTTCTTC. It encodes CASTHPGTSSYNEQFF.

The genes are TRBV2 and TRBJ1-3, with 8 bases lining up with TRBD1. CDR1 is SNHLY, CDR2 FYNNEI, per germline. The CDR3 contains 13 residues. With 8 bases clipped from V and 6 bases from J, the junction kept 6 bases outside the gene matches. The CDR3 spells CASPRQGTNTIYF. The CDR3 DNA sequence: TGTGCCAGCCCTAGACAGGGGACAAACACCATATATTTT.

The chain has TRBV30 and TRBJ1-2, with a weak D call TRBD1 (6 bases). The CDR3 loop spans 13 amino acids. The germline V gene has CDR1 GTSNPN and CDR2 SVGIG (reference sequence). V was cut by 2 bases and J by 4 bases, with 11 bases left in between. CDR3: CAWSLGQLYGYTF. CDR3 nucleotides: TGTGCCTGGAGTCTCGGACAGCTCTATGGCTACACCTTC. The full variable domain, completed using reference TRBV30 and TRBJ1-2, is SQTIHQWPATLVQPVGSPLSLECTVEGTSNPNLYWYRQAAGRGLQLLFYSVGIGQISSEVPQNLSASRPQDRQFILSSKKLLLSDSGFYLCAWSLGQLYGYTFGSGTRLTVV.

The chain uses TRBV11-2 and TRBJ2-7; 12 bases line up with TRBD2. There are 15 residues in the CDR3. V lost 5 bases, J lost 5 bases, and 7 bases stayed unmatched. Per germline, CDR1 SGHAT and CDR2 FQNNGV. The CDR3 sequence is CASSVTSGRWDEQYF. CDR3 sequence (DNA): TGTGCCAGCAGCGTGACTAGCGGGAGATGGGACGAGCAGTACTTC.

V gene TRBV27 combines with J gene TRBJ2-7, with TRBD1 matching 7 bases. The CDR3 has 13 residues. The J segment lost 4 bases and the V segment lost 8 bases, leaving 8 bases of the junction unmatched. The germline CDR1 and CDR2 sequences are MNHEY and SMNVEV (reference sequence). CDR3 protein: CASAPGGKYEQYF. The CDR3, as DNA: TGTGCCAGCGCGCCAGGGGGAAAATACGAGCAGTACTTC.

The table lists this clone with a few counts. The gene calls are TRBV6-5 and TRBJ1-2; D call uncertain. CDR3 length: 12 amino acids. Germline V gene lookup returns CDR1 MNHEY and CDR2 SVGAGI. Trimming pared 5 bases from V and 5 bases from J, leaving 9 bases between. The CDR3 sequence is CASSPTGYGYTF. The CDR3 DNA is TGTGCCAGCAGTCCGACGGGGTATGGCTACACCTTC.

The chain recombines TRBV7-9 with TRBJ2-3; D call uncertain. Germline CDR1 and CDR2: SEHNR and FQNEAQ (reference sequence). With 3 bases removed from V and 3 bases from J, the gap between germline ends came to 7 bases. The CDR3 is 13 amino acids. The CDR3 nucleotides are TGTGCCAGCAGCTTTGTTGTAACAGATACGCAGTATTTT. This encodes CASSFVVTDTQYF.

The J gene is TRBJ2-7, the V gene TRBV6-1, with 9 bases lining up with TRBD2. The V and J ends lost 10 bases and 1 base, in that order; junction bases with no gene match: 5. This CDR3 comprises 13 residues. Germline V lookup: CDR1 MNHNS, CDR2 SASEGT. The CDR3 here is CAITSGSSYEQYF. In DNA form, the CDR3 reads TGTGCCATAACTAGCGGGTCATCCTACGAGCAGTACTTC.

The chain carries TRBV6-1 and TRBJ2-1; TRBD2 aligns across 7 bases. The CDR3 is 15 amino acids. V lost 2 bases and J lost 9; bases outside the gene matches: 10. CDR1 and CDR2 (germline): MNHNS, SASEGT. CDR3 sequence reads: CASSEWAGDRIEQFF. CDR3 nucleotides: TGTGCCAGCAGTGAATGGGCGGGAGATAGGATTGAGCAGTTCTTC.

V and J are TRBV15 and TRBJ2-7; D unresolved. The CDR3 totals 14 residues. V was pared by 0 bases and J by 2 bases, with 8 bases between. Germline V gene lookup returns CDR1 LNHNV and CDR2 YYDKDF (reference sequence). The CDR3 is CATSRDIGPYEQYF. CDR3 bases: TGTGCCACCAGCAGAGATATTGGGCCCTACGAGCAGTACTTC.

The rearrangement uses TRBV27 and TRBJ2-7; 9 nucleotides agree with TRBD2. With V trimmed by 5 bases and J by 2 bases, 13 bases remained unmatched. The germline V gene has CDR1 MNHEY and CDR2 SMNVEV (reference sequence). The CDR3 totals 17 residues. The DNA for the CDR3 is TGTGCCAGCAGTCCCTCCGGCGAGCGGGAGGTCCCCTACGAGCAGTACTTC. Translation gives CASSPSGEREVPYEQYF.

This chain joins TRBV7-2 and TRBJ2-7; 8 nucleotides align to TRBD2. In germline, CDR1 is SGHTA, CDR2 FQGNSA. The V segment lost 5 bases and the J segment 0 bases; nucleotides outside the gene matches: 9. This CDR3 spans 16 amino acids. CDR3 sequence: CASSPRLARSSYEQYF. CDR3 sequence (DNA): TGTGCCAGCAGCCCCCGACTAGCGAGGAGCTCCTACGAGCAGTACTTC.

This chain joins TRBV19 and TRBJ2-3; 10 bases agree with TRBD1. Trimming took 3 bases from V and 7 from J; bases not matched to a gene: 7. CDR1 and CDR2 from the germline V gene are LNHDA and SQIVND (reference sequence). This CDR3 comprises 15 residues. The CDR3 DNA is TGTGCCAGTAGTATTAGTGGACAGGGGGAAAATACGCAGTATTTT. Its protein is CASSISGQGENTQYF. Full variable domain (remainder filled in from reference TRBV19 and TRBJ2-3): DGGITQSPKYLFRKEGQNVTLSCEQNLNHDAMYWYRQDPGQGLRLIYYSQIVNDFQKGDIAEGYSVSREKKESFPLTVTSAQKNPTAFYLCASSISGQGENTQYFGPGTRLTVL.

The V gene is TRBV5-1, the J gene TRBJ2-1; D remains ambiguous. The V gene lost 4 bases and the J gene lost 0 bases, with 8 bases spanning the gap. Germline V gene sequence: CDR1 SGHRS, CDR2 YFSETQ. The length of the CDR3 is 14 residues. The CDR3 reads CASSPTPSYNEQFF. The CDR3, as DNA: TGCGCCAGCAGCCCCACTCCCTCCTACAATGAGCAGTTCTTC.